This T cell receptor beta chain was captured in a study of cytomegalovirus exposure and HLA in healthy donors. Study-wide context: A prior study identified roughly 110 million unique TCR beta sequences from 200 million or so T cells. HLA-typed donors were the source of tens of millions of unique TCRs held in an early data release. Study conclusions and caveats: Analysis performed later showed TCR beta chains linked to HLA being more clonally expanded than equally common others. Information on immune exposure was restricted to one variable (CMV serostatus).

This CDR3 is 15 amino acids long. V lost 6 bases and J 0 bases, leaving 14 bases between the germline ends. Germline-derived CDR1 and CDR2 are MNHEY and SMNVEV (reference sequence). PCR involved 60 Vbeta and 13 Jbeta primers. Assay: immunoSEQ multiplex PCR; the TCRdb copy retains only in-frame clones and omits some. The sample carries roughly 100,000 clones, over 70% recorded once. Remarks on this clone: What it binds is not known.

This chain uses TRBV27 with TRBJ1-1; D is undetermined. The source is a man between 25 and 39 years old in good health and CMV-seronegative. The material sequenced was PBMCs. Written as DNA, the CDR3 is TGTGCCAGCAGAGCCGGCCGGGTCCTGAACACTGAAGCTTTCTTT. Translation gives CASRAGRVLNTEAFF.